This entry features one TCR beta chain sequence. At one end the junction does not follow the germline gene, possibly because of a read error. These data are taken from a study of CD8+CD57+ T cells in acquired aplastic anemia. CDR3 length: 12 amino acids. CDR1 and CDR2 (germline): MNHEY, SVGAGI. The use of genomic DNA as template underpinned the TCR beta VDJ and CDR3 profiling. TCRdb re-called the reads through MiXCR, storing one row per CDR3 protein. The sample has about 270,000 distinct CDR3 sequences; 65% to 90% are singletons. The patients chosen for sequencing had shown expansion of CD8+CD57+ cells (detected by flow cytometry).

The receptor was derived from a human donor with aplastic anemia. Material for sequencing was sorted CD4+, CD8+, or CD8+CD57+ T cells (not recorded which) from PBMCs. The chain joins TRBV6-5 to TRBJ1-2; 9 positions match TRBD1. In DNA, the CDR3 is TGTGCCAGCAGGACACCGGGACAGGGCCGATCCTTC. Translated: CASRTPGQGRSF.